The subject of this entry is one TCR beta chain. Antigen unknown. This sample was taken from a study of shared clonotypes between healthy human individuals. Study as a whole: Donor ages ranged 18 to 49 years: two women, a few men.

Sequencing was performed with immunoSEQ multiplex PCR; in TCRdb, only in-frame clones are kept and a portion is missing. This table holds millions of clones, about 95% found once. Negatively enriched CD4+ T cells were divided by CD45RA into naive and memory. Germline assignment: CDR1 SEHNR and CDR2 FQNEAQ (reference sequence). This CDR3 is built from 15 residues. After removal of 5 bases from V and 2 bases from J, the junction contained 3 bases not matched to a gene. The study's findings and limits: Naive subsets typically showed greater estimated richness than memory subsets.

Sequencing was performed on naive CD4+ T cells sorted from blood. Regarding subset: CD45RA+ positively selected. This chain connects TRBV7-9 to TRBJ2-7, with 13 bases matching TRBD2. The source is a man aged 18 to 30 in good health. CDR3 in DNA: TGTGCCAGCAGCCCCACTAGCGGGAGGGCCTACGAGCAGTACTTC. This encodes CASSPTSGRAYEQYF.